Listed here are 16 T cell receptor beta chains from one sample, sequenced in a study of blood T cell repertoires in COVID-19. The data were produced by immunoSEQ multiplex PCR, yet TCRdb's version contains in-frame clones alone and is incomplete. This sample has 250,000 to 350,000 clones, with around 90% found just once. Sequenced sample: PBMCs or T cells enriched from blood (not recorded which). The receptors stem from a woman in her twenties or thirties who had recovered from COVID-19.

The chain links TRBV30 to TRBJ1-1, with a possible D match to TRBD1 (5 bases). The V end lost 4 bases, the J end lost 3 bases, and 12 bases lay between the germline ends. The CDR3 totals 13 residues. In germline, CDR1 is GTSNPN, CDR2 SVGIG (reference sequence). CDR3 DNA: TGTGCCTGGAATGGGGGGAGCGACACTGAAGCTTTCTTT. Its protein is CAWNGGSDTEAFF.

The rearrangement links TRBV6-2 or TRBV6-3 to TRBJ1-2; D uncertain. This CDR3 has 13 amino acids. Trimming removed 0 bases at V and 8 bases at J, with 10 bases between. CDR1 and CDR2 from the germline V gene are MNHEY and SVGEGT. CDR3 loop: CASSYSNLQGYTF. The CDR3 DNA reads as TGTGCCAGCAGTTACTCGAATCTTCAGGGCTACACCTTC.

This sequence joins TRBV3-1 (or the pseudogene TRBV3-2) and TRBJ2-7, with D possibly TRBD1 on 6 matching bases. With 4 bases removed from V and 2 bases from J, the gap between germline ends came to 12 bases. Germline assignment: CDR1 LGHDT and CDR2 YNNKEL (reference sequence). The CDR3 loop spans 14 amino acids. The chain's CDR3 is CASSLVDSPYEQYF. The CDR3, as DNA: TGTGCCAGCAGCCTGGTGGACAGCCCCTACGAGCAGTACTTC.

This rearrangement joins TRBV19 to TRBJ2-4; the D gene is possibly TRBD2 (5 bases). CDR1 is LNHDA, CDR2 SQIVND, per germline (reference sequence). The CDR3 spans 15 residues. V gave up 7 bases and J gave up 0 bases, with 13 bases separating them. CDR3 coding DNA: TGTGCCAGTACCTCAACTGGACTAGCCAAAAACATTCAGTACTTC. The encoded protein is CASTSTGLAKNIQYF.

V is TRBV15 and J is TRBJ2-2, with D uncertain. Trimming pared 0 bases from V and 5 bases from J, leaving 16 bases between. The CDR3 spans 17 residues. Germline lookup yields CDR1 LNHNV and CDR2 YYDKDF (reference sequence). CDR3 residues: CATSRDPQAIRTGELFF. CDR3 sequence (DNA): TGTGCCACCAGCAGAGATCCCCAGGCTATTAGGACCGGGGAGCTGTTTTTT.

The V call is TRBV19, the J call TRBJ1-1, with D unclear. V gave up 2 bases and J gave up 1 base, with 8 bases separating them. CDR1 is LNHDA, CDR2 SQIVND, per germline (reference sequence). This CDR3 region has 14 residues. CDR3 region: CASSINVGNTEAFF. The CDR3 DNA reads as TGTGCCAGTAGTATAAACGTCGGGAACACTGAAGCTTTCTTT.

The rearrangement joins TRBV4-1 to TRBJ1-2; D remains unclear. With 2 bases removed from V and 4 bases from J, the gap between germline ends came to 14 bases. CDR3 length: 15 residues. Germline lookup yields CDR1 MGHRA and CDR2 YSYEKL. The CDR3: CASSQTGREIYGYTF. The CDR3 DNA sequence: TGCGCCAGCAGCCAAACCGGGCGGGAGATCTATGGCTACACCTTC.

This chain joins TRBV4-2 and TRBJ1-2, with 7 positions matching TRBD1. Germline V lookup: CDR1 LGHNA, CDR2 YNFKEQ. The trim removed 10 bases at V and 5 bases at J, leaving 13 bases unmatched. The CDR3 sequence is 14 residues long. This CDR3 is CATTEPGQPYGYTF. CDR3 in DNA: TGTGCCACAACAGAGCCGGGACAGCCTTATGGCTACACCTTC.

The chain has TRBV7-9 and TRBJ2-3, with TRBD2 matching 10 bases. Looked up from germline, CDR1 is SEHNR and CDR2 is FQNEAQ (reference sequence). Germline trimming cut 1 base from V and 5 bases from J; bases unmatched to any gene: 6. This CDR3 has 16 residues. CDR3 in amino acids: CASSLVAGGPGDTQYF. As DNA, the CDR3 is TGTGCCAGCAGCTTAGTAGCGGGGGGCCCAGGAGATACGCAGTATTTT.

V usage is TRBV2 and J usage is TRBJ1-1; 7 nucleotides match TRBD1. The length of the CDR3 is 14 residues. The V gene's germline CDR1 is SNHLY and CDR2 FYNNEI. The ends lost 6 bases at V and 6 bases at J; junction bases unmatched: 10. DNA for the CDR3: TGTGCCAGCAGACTCGGGACAGCCAGTGCTGAAGCTTTCTTT. Protein product: CASRLGTASAEAFF.

J is TRBJ2-1 and V is TRBV6-2 or TRBV6-3, with a tentative D call TRBD1 (5 bases). This CDR3 has 15 amino acids. Germline V gene lookup returns CDR1 MNHEY and CDR2 SVGEGT. V shed 2 bases and J shed 7 bases, with 15 bases lying between them. CDR3 bases: TGTGCCAGCAGTTACCCCCCAGGGAATCAAAATGAGCAGTTCTTC. Amino acids: CASSYPPGNQNEQFF.

CDR3 DNA: TGCGCCAGCAGCCAAGTGGTGGGCCTTAATTCACCCCTCCACTTT. The encoded protein is CASSQVVGLNSPLHF. The chain recombines TRBV4-1 with TRBJ1-6; D is undetermined. Deletions cut 1 base from V and 6 bases from J, with 10 bases between. Germline CDR1 and CDR2: MGHRA and YSYEKL. The CDR3 extends over 15 amino acids.

The chain recombines TRBV30 with TRBJ2-1, with D tentatively TRBD2 (7 bases). The CDR3 sequence is 16 residues long. The germline CDR1 and CDR2 sequences are GTSNPN and SVGIG (reference sequence). Trimming pared 0 bases from V and 2 bases from J, leaving 14 bases between. This CDR3 is CAWSVARGAAYNEQFF. CDR3 coding DNA: TGTGCCTGGAGTGTAGCCCGGGGGGCCGCCTACAATGAGCAGTTCTTC.

This chain joins TRBV7-9 and TRBJ2-1; possible D gene TRBD1, 6 bases. The CDR3 totals 16 residues. Germline assignment: CDR1 SEHNR and CDR2 FQNEAQ (reference sequence). Trimming took 2 bases from V and 7 from J, leaving 18 bases between them. CDR3 residues: CASSLLNRQDKNEQFF. For the CDR3, the DNA is TGTGCCAGCAGCTTATTAAACCGACAGGACAAGAATGAGCAGTTCTTC.

The V and J genes are TRBV5-1 and TRBJ1-1; no firm D call. This CDR3 has 14 amino acids. Germline V lookup: CDR1 SGHRS, CDR2 YFSETQ. Trimming removed 2 bases at V and 3 bases at J, with 11 bases between. The DNA for the CDR3 is TGCGCCAGCAGCTTTAGGCAGAGGGACACTGAAGCTTTCTTT. Translation: CASSFRQRDTEAFF.

The CDR3 nucleotides read TGTGCCAGCAGGAAGGGGATCGAGACCCAGTACTTC. Protein: CASRKGIETQYF. The rearrangement links TRBV12-3 or TRBV12-4 to TRBJ2-5; possible D gene TRBD1, 5 bases. Trimming removed 6 bases from V and 5 bases from J, with 10 bases in between. This CDR3 has 12 amino acids.